These T cell receptor beta chains were read from a single sample in a study of early T cells in non-severe SARS-CoV-2 infection. TCRdb reprocessed the 5' RACE reads with MiXCR, giving one entry per CDR3 protein. The repertoire holds around 56,000 distinct CDR3 sequences, with approximately 13% as singletons. The sample in question was whole blood, obtained at baseline. The receptors were gathered from an adult who was a healthcare worker with PCR-confirmed SARS-CoV-2 infection or an uninfected control (not recorded which). Both conserved end residues are part of each CDR3. Fields, in order: V gene, CDR3 length, clone size, J gene, D gene, CDR3 protein, CDR3 DNA. D genes are given only for firm matches. Some rows mark clone size as missing; the rest say once, few, many or name a class of expanded clone.

TRBV11-2	14	few	TRBJ2-3	NA	CASSLVGYTDTQYF	TGTGCCAGCAGCTTAGTGGGGTACACAGATACGCAGTATTTT
TRBV3-1	13	few	TRBJ2-7	TRBD1	CASSLRQGHEQYF	TGTGCCAGCAGCCTCAGACAGGGCCACGAGCAGTACTTC
TRBV20-1	16	few	TRBJ2-7	TRBD2	CSASPSGGVSRYEQYF	TGCAGTGCTAGCCCTTCGGGGGGAGTCTCCCGTTACGAGCAGTACTTC
TRBV6-5	12	NA	TRBJ2-3	NA	CASREVRGTQYF	TGTGCCAGCAGGGAGGTTAGGGGTACGCAGTATTTT
TRBV20-1	13	many	TRBJ1-2	TRBD1	CSVTRGRVYGYTF	TGCAGTGTCACGAGGGGGCGCGTCTATGGCTACACCTTC
TRBV29-1	14	many	TRBJ2-7	TRBD2	CSVVRTSGRGEQYF	TGCAGCGTCGTCCGCACTAGCGGGAGGGGCGAGCAGTACTTC
TRBV18	15	NA	TRBJ1-1	NA	CASSPPEVGEAEAFF	TGTGCCAGCTCACCACCGGAGGTCGGGGAGGCTGAAGCTTTCTTT
TRBV13	17	NA	TRBJ2-2	TRBD2	CASSLASGRFPSGELFF	TGTGCCAGCAGCTTAGCTAGCGGGAGGTTCCCATCCGGGGAGCTGTTTTTT
TRBV28	11	many	TRBJ2-5	NA	CASSREETQYF	TGTGCCAGCAGCAGAGAGGAGACCCAGTACTTC
TRBV6-6	16	many	TRBJ1-4	TRBD1	CASSRGQGRTNEKLFF	TGTGCCAGCAGTCGCGGACAGGGGAGGACTAATGAAAAACTGTTTTTT
TRBV5-5	12	many	TRBJ1-2	NA	CASSLTGNGYTF	TGTGCCAGCAGCTTAACAGGGAATGGCTACACCTTC
TRBV7-9	15	few	TRBJ2-1	TRBD2	CASSGWGGSDNEQFF	TGTGCCAGCAGCGGGTGGGGCGGGAGTGACAATGAGCAGTTCTTC
TRBV12-3/TRBV12-4	16	many	TRBJ2-7	TRBD2	CASRGLEPIYVYEQYF	TGTGCCAGCAGAGGACTAGAGCCTATTTATGTTTACGAGCAGTACTTC
TRBV28	14	many	TRBJ2-7	NA	CASSLGGRRNEQYF	TGTGCCAGCAGTTTGGGGGGGCGCAGAAACGAGCAGTACTTC
TRBV29-1	13	many	TRBJ2-5	TRBD1	CSVVGTAQETQYF	TGCAGCGTTGTTGGGACAGCTCAAGAGACCCAGTACTTC
TRBV9	16	NA	TRBJ2-3	TRBD2	CASSVPQRDPTDTQYF	TGTGCCAGCAGCGTACCCCAGCGGGATCCCACAGATACGCAGTATTTT
TRBV5-4	15	few	TRBJ2-3	NA	CASSLDDIWSDTQYF	TGTGCCAGCAGCTTGGATGACATTTGGTCAGATACGCAGTATTTT
TRBV5-1	15	NA	TRBJ1-1	TRBD1	CASSSPGQGRTEAFF	TGCGCCAGCAGCTCCCCGGGACAGGGAAGGACTGAAGCTTTCTTT